The sequence of this T cell receptor (beta chain) was determined in a study of cytomegalovirus exposure and HLA in healthy donors. Regarding the study as a whole: The likely origin of a cluster of highly shared sequence variants was a sequencing artifact. Associated with cytomegalovirus, according to the listing, were around 160 TCR beta chains.

V was cut by 3 bases and J by 6 bases, with 8 bases left in between. The CDR3 has 12 amino acids. CDR1 is MNHEY and CDR2 is SMNVEV in the germline V gene (reference sequence). The PCR ran on 60 Vbeta and 13 Jbeta primers. Libraries were prepared by immunoSEQ multiplex PCR; TCRdb keeps only in-frame clonotypes and omits some of them. The table has approximately 130,000 clones, around 75% seen once. This clone was seen a handful of times. Antigen specificity is unknown. The chain uses TRBV27 and TRBJ1-2; a weak D match, TRBD1 (5 bases). This receptor was obtained from a man aged 25 to 40 in good health and CMV-seronegative. Sequencing used PBMCs. The DNA for the CDR3 is TGTGCCAGCAGTTTGGAGGGGCATGGCTACACCTTC. It translates to CASSLEGHGYTF.